The 23 T cell receptor beta chains below all came from one sample that was sequenced in a study of CD8 T cells in Susac syndrome. The RNA input was roughly 0.45 to 1 ug, and it was reverse transcribed with random hexamers. TCRdb re-derived calls from the immunoSEQ multiplex PCR reads in MiXCR, one entry per CDR3 protein. Altogether around 230,000 distinct CDR3 sequences are present, 95% being singletons, with the ten largest covering roughly 0.1%. The sequenced sample consisted of CD4+ T cells from PBMCs. The receptor set was obtained from a human donor with multiple sclerosis.

The CDR3 is CASSLAMTGGKNIQYF. The CDR3 coding sequence is TGTGCCAGCAGCTTAGCGATGACAGGGGGAAAAAACATTCAGTACTTC. This chain uses TRBV7-9 with TRBJ2-4, with 9 bases matching TRBD1. Looked up from germline, CDR1 is SEHNR and CDR2 is FQNEAQ (reference sequence). CDR3 length: 16 amino acids. Unmatched junction bases numbered 4, after V lost 0 bases and J lost 4 bases.

This clonotype was counted a few times. The chain recombines TRBV6-6 with TRBJ2-7; TRBD2 matches at 13 bases. This CDR3 is 15 amino acids long. Germline loops: CDR1 MNHNY, CDR2 SVGAGI (reference sequence). Trimming at V came to 6 bases and at J to 1 base, leaving 3 bases not matched to a gene. This chain's CDR3 is CASSRTSGSSYEQYF. The CDR3 region has the DNA TGTGCCAGCAGCAGGACTAGCGGGAGTTCCTACGAGCAGTACTTC.

The chain couples TRBV20-1 to TRBJ2-7, with 9 nucleotides matching TRBD2. Per the germline V gene, CDR1 is DFQATT and CDR2 is SNEGSKA (reference sequence). The length of the CDR3 is 13 residues. The junction had 2 bases not matched to a gene; V was cut back by 4 bases and J by 1 base. CDR3 bases: TGCAGTGCTAATAGCGGGAGATCCTACGAGCAGTACTTC. This sequence encodes CSANSGRSYEQYF.

The V and J genes are TRBV19 and TRBJ2-6; D perhaps matches TRBD2 (6 bases). Per the germline V gene, CDR1 is LNHDA and CDR2 is SQIVND (reference sequence). The CDR3 is made up of 17 amino acids. V was shortened by 3 bases and J by 0 bases, with 12 bases between the two germline ends. CDR3: CASSIEAGSSGANVLTF. The CDR3 DNA reads TGTGCCAGTAGTATTGAGGCCGGGAGCTCTGGGGCCAACGTCCTGACTTTC.

The chain couples TRBV6-2 or TRBV6-3 to TRBJ2-1, with 7 bases that match TRBD1. J gave up 8 bases and V 4 bases, and 17 bases lay outside the gene matches. Germline CDR1 MNHEY, CDR2 SVGEGT. The CDR3 runs 17 residues. DNA of the CDR3: TGTGCCAGCAGTTTCCGGACAGGTCCACTCAAGATCCATGAGCAGTTCTTC. It specifies CASSFRTGPLKIHEQFF.

The chain links TRBV11-2 to TRBJ2-2; 9 nucleotides match TRBD1. The germline V gene encodes CDR1 SGHAT and CDR2 FQNNGV. The CDR3 spans 16 residues. Trimming cost V 4 bases and J 3 bases; bases outside gene matches: 6. CDR3: CASSSLQGAYTGELFF. The CDR3 DNA is TGTGCCAGCAGCTCACTACAGGGGGCGTACACCGGGGAGCTGTTTTTT. Full variable domain (remainder filled in from reference TRBV11-2 and TRBJ2-2): EAGVAQSPRYKIIEKRQSVAFWCNPISGHATLYWYQQILGQGPKLLIQFQNNGVVDDSQLPKDRFSAERLKGVDSTLKIQPAKLEDSAVYLCASSSLQGAYTGELFFGEGSRLTVL.

The chain employs TRBV20-1 and TRBJ2-1, with 7 nucleotides matching TRBD2. The V gene end was trimmed by 6 bases and the J gene end by 0 bases; junction bases not matched to a gene: 11. This CDR3 has 16 residues. CDR1 and CDR2 (germline): DFQATT, SNEGSKA (reference sequence). CDR3 in DNA: TGCAGTGCCGAGAGGGAGGGGCGAATCTCCTACAATGAGCAGTTCTTC. Translating it yields CSAEREGRISYNEQFF.

The chain is built from TRBV6-6 and TRBJ1-1; D is unresolved. The CDR3 sequence is 16 residues long. The V gene lost 6 bases and the J gene lost 1 base, with 18 bases spanning the gap. Germline loops: CDR1 MNHNY, CDR2 SVGAGI (reference sequence). CDR3: CASSYLAALSNTEAFF. The CDR3 nucleotides are TGTGCCAGCAGCTATCTAGCGGCACTTTCGAACACTGAAGCTTTCTTT.

The V and J genes are TRBV9 and TRBJ2-7; D is tentatively TRBD1 or TRBD2 (5 bases each). This CDR3 is 18 amino acids long. V lost 2 bases to trimming and J lost 3 bases, with 24 bases between them. In germline, CDR1 is SGDLS, CDR2 YYNGEE. The CDR3, as DNA: TGTGCCAGCAGCGTTTCTCCCGGTGAGGGGCTCCTAGGCTACGAGCAGTACTTC. This sequence encodes CASSVSPGEGLLGYEQYF.

The chain links TRBV14 to TRBJ2-7; TRBD2 is a possible D gene (6 bases). The ends were cut back, 4 bases at V and 3 bases at J, with 16 bases in the middle. The CDR3 consists of 15 residues. CDR1 and CDR2 from the germline V gene are SGHDN and FVKESK. For the CDR3, the DNA is TGTGCCAGCAGCCGGATATCGGGACTCTTCTACGAGCAGTACTTC. Protein sequence: CASSRISGLFYEQYF.

This chain uses TRBV15 with TRBJ2-7, with unresolved D. CDR3 length: 12 amino acids. The germline gives CDR1 LNHNV, CDR2 YYDKDF (reference sequence). The ends were cut back, 3 bases at V and 4 bases at J, with 7 bases in the middle. The CDR3 protein is CATSSTDYEQYF. In DNA, the CDR3 is TGTGCCACCAGCAGTACAGATTACGAGCAGTACTTC.

The chain combines TRBV30 with TRBJ2-1; 8 nucleotides line up with TRBD2. Germline CDR1 is GTSNPN and CDR2 is SVGIG (reference sequence). The V gene end was trimmed by 4 bases and the J gene end by 4 bases; junction bases not matched to a gene: 12. The CDR3 is 16 residues long. The DNA of the CDR3 is TGTGCCTGGACCCCGAGCGGGGGATGGGGATACAATGAGCAGTTCTTC. This codes for CAWTPSGGWGYNEQFF. The full variable domain, rest sourced from reference TRBV30 and TRBJ2-1, is SQTIHQWPATLVQPVGSPLSLECTVEGTSNPNLYWYRQAAGRGLQLLFYSVGIGQISSEVPQNLSASRPQDRQFILSSKKLLLSDSGFYLCAWTPSGGWGYNEQFFGPGTRLTVL.

A word on this clonotype: The germline gene is not matched at one end of the junction; a read error may be the cause. The J gene is TRBJ2-1, the V gene TRBV29-1; TRBD1 matches at 9 bases. This CDR3 comprises 13 residues. CDR1 is SQVTM and CDR2 is ANQGSEA in the germline V gene. The CDR3 DNA reads as TGCAGCGTACCGGGACAGGGTTACAATGAGCAGCTCTTC. The encoded protein is CSVPGQGYNEQLF.

The rearrangement joins TRBV28 to TRBJ1-2; D is unresolved. This CDR3 contains 11 residues. The germline V gene encodes CDR1 MDHEN and CDR2 SYDVKM. V shed 10 bases and J shed 4 bases, with 10 bases lying between them. CDR3 nucleotides: TGTGCCACACCGGGTCTCTATGGCTACACCTTC. It translates to CATPGLYGYTF.

The rearrangement uses TRBV29-1 and TRBJ2-1, with D perhaps matching TRBD1 or TRBD2 (5 bases each). Trimming took 0 bases from V and 12 from J, leaving 12 bases between them. The CDR3 totals 12 residues. Germline values: CDR1 SQVTM, CDR2 ANQGSEA. CDR3 DNA: TGCAGCGTTGAAGAGCCGGGACGGGGGCAGTTCTTC. Its translation: CSVEEPGRGQFF.

This chain links TRBV18 with TRBJ2-4; no reliable D call. V lost 3 bases and J lost 7, with 28 bases in between. This CDR3 is built from 19 residues. CDR1 and CDR2 (germline): KGHSH, LQKENI. The CDR3, as DNA: TGTGCCAGCTCACCTAGGCAGGCCCTGGAGACAAAGAATGGGAACATTCAGTACTTC. Its protein is CASSPRQALETKNGNIQYF.

The genes are TRBV2 and TRBJ2-7; D might be TRBD1 or TRBD2, each matching 6 bases. Germline CDR1 reads SNHLY; CDR2 reads FYNNEI. With 0 bases removed from V and 6 bases from J, the gap between germline ends came to 21 bases. The CDR3 is made up of 17 amino acids. CDR3 sequence: CASSEANVAGGPSEQYF. The CDR3 DNA reads as TGTGCCAGCAGTGAAGCGAATGTAGCCGGGGGCCCATCCGAGCAGTACTTC.

V and J are TRBV5-6 and TRBJ2-1; TRBD2 matches 10 bases. The CDR3 sequence is 16 residues long. Germline V gene sequence: CDR1 SGHDT, CDR2 YYEEEE. J lost 2 bases, V lost 4 bases, and 6 bases had no gene match. CDR3 protein: CASSRSGRGTYNEQFF. DNA of the CDR3: TGTGCCAGCAGCAGAAGCGGGAGGGGTACCTACAATGAGCAGTTCTTC. Full variable domain (outside the CDR3, taken from reference TRBV5-6 and TRBJ2-1): DAGVTQSPTHLIKTRGQQVTLRCSPKSGHDTVSWYQQALGQGPQFIFQYYEEEERQRGNFPDRFSGHQFPNYSSELNVNALLLGDSALYLCASSRSGRGTYNEQFFGPGTRLTVL.

The chain couples TRBV20-1 to TRBJ1-2, with a weak D call TRBD1 (6 bases). The CDR3 spans 11 residues. CDR1 is DFQATT and CDR2 is SNEGSKA in the germline V gene (reference sequence). The CDR3 DNA sequence: TGCATAGGCAGGGGAGACTATGGCTACACCTTC. This encodes CIGRGDYGYTF.

The chain employs TRBV3-1 and TRBJ2-1; D is perhaps TRBD2 (5 bases). CDR3 size: 15 residues. The V and J ends lost 0 bases and 6 bases respectively, with 12 bases between them. Germline V gives CDR1 LGHDT, CDR2 YNNKEL (reference sequence). The CDR3 loop is CASSQDGLARNEQFF. The CDR3 coding sequence is TGTGCCAGCAGCCAAGATGGGCTAGCCCGCAATGAGCAGTTCTTC.

V is TRBV7-9 and J is TRBJ1-1; D is perhaps TRBD1 (5 bases). Trimming shortened V by 0 bases and J by 0 bases, and 14 bases separated the two germline ends. Germline CDR1 is SEHNR and CDR2 is FQNEAQ (reference sequence). There are 17 residues in the CDR3. CDR3 amino acids: CASSLAGGEYMNTEAFF. The CDR3 coding sequence is TGTGCCAGCAGCTTAGCGGGGGGTGAATACATGAACACTGAAGCTTTCTTT. Looking up the rest from reference TRBV7-9 and TRBJ1-1 gives the full variable domain: DTGVSQNPRHKITKRGQNVTFRCDPISEHNRLYWYRQTLGQGPEFLTYFQNEAQLEKSRLLSDRFSAERPKGSFSTLEIQRTEQGDSAMYLCASSLAGGEYMNTEAFFGQGTRLTVV.

The J gene is TRBJ2-3, the V gene TRBV23-1; TRBD1 aligns across 10 bases. TRBV23-1 is noted as an ORF with a role that remains uncertain. This CDR3 region has 16 residues. With V trimmed by 3 bases and J by 4 bases, 7 bases remained unmatched. The CDR3 protein is CASSQVTGGGPDTQYF. The CDR3 coding sequence is TGCGCCAGCAGTCAGGTGACAGGGGGCGGCCCAGATACGCAGTATTTT.

This chain links TRBV18 with TRBJ1-1, with D tentatively TRBD1 (5 bases). CDR3 length equals 14 residues. Trimming stripped 1 base from V and 2 bases from J, with 8 bases between. CDR1 is KGHSH and CDR2 is LQKENI in the germline V gene. CDR3 loop: CASSPRRDNTEAFF. CDR3 nucleotides: TGTGCCAGCTCACCACGTCGGGACAACACTGAAGCTTTCTTT.